These 21 T cell receptor beta chains were all obtained from the same sample, sequenced in a study of long-term antiretroviral therapy in people with HIV. This was the immunoSEQ v3.0 assay at survey level. Only in-frame clones appear in the TCRdb table, and some are missing; sequencing was by immunoSEQ multiplex PCR. The data contain some 28,000 clones, about 80% of them singletons. The sequencing here drew on unsorted PBMCs, taken 0.3 years after starting antiretroviral therapy. All receptors derive from a middle-aged man with HIV.

The chain links TRBV27 to TRBJ2-7, with D possibly TRBD2 on 6 matching bases. The V end lost 2 bases, the J end lost 2 bases, and 10 bases lay between the germline ends. The CDR3 totals 14 residues. Germline values: CDR1 MNHEY, CDR2 SMNVEV (reference sequence). The CDR3 DNA reads TGTGCCAGCAGTTTAGCGGGGTCCACCTACGAGCAGTACTTC. It translates to CASSLAGSTYEQYF.

V gene TRBV18 combines with J gene TRBJ2-7, with TRBD2 matching 15 bases. Germline V lookup: CDR1 KGHSH, CDR2 LQKENI. The CDR3 totals 19 residues. V lost 3 bases and J lost 2; bases outside the gene matches: 11. CDR3 region: CASSPLGLAGGLRAYEQYF. For the CDR3, the DNA is TGTGCCAGCTCACCGCTAGGACTAGCGGGGGGGCTTCGCGCCTACGAGCAGTACTTC.

This clone was recorded once. CDR3 nucleotides: TGTGCCAGCAGCCACACCGCCCGAACCAGAGATACGCAGTATTTT. It is translated as CASSHTARTRDTQYF. This chain connects TRBV5-4 to TRBJ2-3; D remains unclear. The CDR3 is 15 amino acids. Germline assignment: CDR1 SGHNT and CDR2 YYREEE (reference sequence). Trimming removed 4 bases at V and 5 bases at J, with 17 bases between.

This chain connects TRBV7-2 to TRBJ2-3; D perhaps matches TRBD2 (7 bases). The CDR3 runs to 15 residues. V lost 3 bases and J 3 bases, leaving 13 bases between the germline ends. Germline V gene sequence: CDR1 SGHTA, CDR2 FQGNSA. DNA of the CDR3: TGTGCCAGCAGCTTGTTCGGGGGGCGGACAGATACGCAGTATTTT. This encodes CASSLFGGRTDTQYF.

This clone was counted a single time. CDR3 amino acids: CASSFVFDTQYF. CDR3 DNA sequence: TGTGCCAGTAGTTTCGTCTTCGATACGCAGTATTTT. The V and J genes are TRBV19 and TRBJ2-3; D not certain. Germline values: CDR1 LNHDA, CDR2 SQIVND (reference sequence). CDR3 length equals 12 residues. Trimming pared 5 bases from V and 6 bases from J, leaving 9 bases between.

This chain joins TRBV28 and TRBJ1-1; possible D gene TRBD1, 5 bases. Looked up from germline, CDR1 is MDHEN and CDR2 is SYDVKM. V was shortened by 4 bases and J by 2 bases, with 5 bases between the two germline ends. This CDR3 is built from 12 residues. Here the CDR3 reads CASSWGNTEAFF. Here the CDR3 DNA reads TGTGCCAGCAGTTGGGGCAACACTGAAGCTTTCTTT.

The CDR3 region is CASSEESTEQETQYF. The CDR3 DNA reads TGTGCCAGCAGTGAAGAGTCGACAGAGCAAGAGACCCAGTACTTC. V gene TRBV2 combines with J gene TRBJ2-5; tentative D call: TRBD1 (5 bases). Trimming shortened V by 1 base and J by 2 bases, and 11 bases separated the two germline ends. The CDR3 has 15 residues. From germline, CDR1 is SNHLY and CDR2 FYNNEI. Based on the CDR3 plus reference TRBV2 and TRBJ2-5, the full variable domain is EPEVTQTPSHQVTQMGQEVILRCVPISNHLYFYWYRQILGQKVEFLVSFYNNEISEKSEIFDDQFSVERPDGSNFTLKIRSTKLEDSAMYFCASSEESTEQETQYFGPGTRLLVL.

Worth noting for this clone: Different DNA sequences within this sample yield the same CDR3. The chain has TRBV6-5 and TRBJ2-1; perhaps TRBD2 as D (5 bases). Trimming shortened V by 0 bases and J by 1 base, and 7 bases separated the two germline ends. In germline, CDR1 is MNHEY, CDR2 SVGAGI. This CDR3 spans 15 amino acids. The CDR3: CASSYSGLSYNEQFF. CDR3 sequence (DNA): TGTGCCAGCAGTTACTCAGGACTTTCCTACAATGAGCAGTTCTTC.

V is TRBV6-4 and J is TRBJ2-7; TRBD1 aligns across 7 bases. The CDR3 extends over 14 amino acids. V gave up 2 bases and J gave up 3 bases; unmatched junction bases: 4. Per the germline V gene, CDR1 is MRHNA and CDR2 is SNTAGT. The CDR3 DNA follows: TGTGCCAGCAGTGACAGGGGGCGCATCTACGAGCAGTACTTC. Its translation is CASSDRGRIYEQYF.

This clone was counted a few times. The genes are TRBV16 and TRBJ1-2; no clear D. Germline V gene data show CDR1 as KGHSY and CDR2 as FQNENV. V lost 6 bases to trimming and J lost 7 bases, with 12 bases between them. The CDR3 loop spans 12 amino acids. The CDR3 DNA reads as TGTGCCAGCAGTCCCCCGCACACTGGCTACACCTTC. Translation gives CASSPPHTGYTF.

The chain recombines TRBV5-6 with TRBJ2-3, with D maybe TRBD1 (6 bases). The germline V gene has CDR1 SGHDT and CDR2 YYEEEE. The CDR3 length is 14 residues. Trimming stripped 1 base from V and 5 bases from J, with 11 bases between. The CDR3 DNA follows: TGTGCCAGCAGCTTGTTGTCAGGGGTAGATACGCAGTATTTT. Protein: CASSLLSGVDTQYF.

This clone showed up just once. The chain links TRBV19 to TRBJ1-1; 11 positions match TRBD1. Germline assignment: CDR1 LNHDA and CDR2 SQIVND (reference sequence). The J segment lost 3 bases and the V segment lost 4 bases, leaving 1 base of the junction unmatched. This CDR3 region has 14 residues. CDR3 bases: TGTGCCAGTAGTAGGACAGGGGGCTACACTGAAGCTTTCTTT. Its protein is CASSRTGGYTEAFF.

This chain joins TRBV4-1 and TRBJ2-3, with no clear D. The CDR3 runs to 15 residues. In germline, CDR1 is MGHRA, CDR2 YSYEKL. Trimming pared 3 bases from V and 3 bases from J, leaving 13 bases between. The DNA of the CDR3 is TGCGCCAGCAGCCAGTATAATAGTGCGACAGATACGCAGTATTTT. It translates to CASSQYNSATDTQYF.

The V call is TRBV10-3, the J call TRBJ1-6, with D possibly matching TRBD1 (6 bases). This CDR3 has 16 residues. Germline CDR1 reads ENHRY; CDR2 reads SYGVKD. V lost 3 bases to trimming and J lost 10 bases, with 19 bases between them. CDR3 DNA: TGTGCCATCAGTGAACCACGGGGGGGGGCCGGATCACCCCTCCACTTT. Protein product: CAISEPRGGAGSPLHF.

The J gene is TRBJ2-7, the V gene TRBV7-8, with D uncertain. CDR1 and CDR2 from the germline V gene are SGHVS and FQNEAQ. The CDR3 has 14 amino acids. V was pared by 5 bases and J by 5 bases, with 16 bases between. CDR3 sequence (DNA): TGTGCCAGCAGCCCCGGGCCCTATTTCCACGAGCAGTACTTC. Its protein product is CASSPGPYFHEQYF. Full variable domain (outside the CDR3, taken from reference TRBV7-8 and TRBJ2-7): GAGVSQSPRYKVAKRGQDVALRCDPISGHVSLFWYQQALGQGPEFLTYFQNEAQLDKSGLPSDRFFAERPEGSVSTLKIQRTQQEDSAVYLCASSPGPYFHEQYFGPGTRLTVT.

V gene TRBV7-9 combines with J gene TRBJ2-7, with 8 bases that match TRBD2. With V trimmed by 0 bases and J by 5 bases, 9 bases remained unmatched. CDR1 SEHNR and CDR2 FQNEAQ come from the germline V gene (reference sequence). This CDR3 is built from 16 residues. The DNA for the CDR3 is TGTGCCAGCAGCTTAGCGCGGGGGGCCGGATCGAACGAGCAGTACTTC. Amino acid sequence: CASSLARGAGSNEQYF.

The chain carries TRBV6-4 and TRBJ2-1; D is ambiguous. Germline CDR1 MRHNA, CDR2 SNTAGT. The CDR3 runs 15 residues. Trimming removed 5 bases from V and 3 bases from J, with 14 bases in between. The CDR3 DNA sequence: TGTGCCAGCAGTCCCGGAGCAGGAAACTACAATGAGCAGTTCTTC. It yields the protein CASSPGAGNYNEQFF.

The genes are TRBV2 and TRBJ2-7; 9 bases are a match to TRBD1. The ends lost 7 bases at V and 3 bases at J; junction bases unmatched: 4. This CDR3 is 13 amino acids long. CDR1 is SNHLY and CDR2 is FYNNEI in the germline V gene. The CDR3 DNA reads TGTGCCAGCAATGGACAGGGGCTCTACGAGCAGTACTTC. Protein sequence: CASNGQGLYEQYF. Filled out from reference TRBV2 and TRBJ2-7, the complete variable domain reads EPEVTQTPSHQVTQMGQEVILRCVPISNHLYFYWYRQILGQKVEFLVSFYNNEISEKSEIFDDQFSVERPDGSNFTLKIRSTKLEDSAMYFCASNGQGLYEQYFGPGTRLTVT.

This chain connects TRBV15 to TRBJ2-3; the D call may be TRBD1 or TRBD2 (6 bases each). The CDR3 spans 16 residues. The V end lost 0 bases, the J end lost 3 bases, and 13 bases lay between the germline ends. Per germline, CDR1 LNHNV and CDR2 YYDKDF (reference sequence). The CDR3 DNA sequence: TGTGCCACCAGCAGAGATGGGCGAGGGGGGACAGATACGCAGTATTTT. It is translated as CATSRDGRGGTDTQYF.

The rearrangement links TRBV10-3 to TRBJ2-3, with TRBD1 as a possible D gene (6 bases). Germline CDR1 is ENHRY and CDR2 is SYGVKD. The CDR3 loop spans 13 amino acids. Trimming stripped 4 bases from V and 3 bases from J, with 8 bases between. CDR3 sequence reads: CAISGGQTDTQYF. As DNA, the CDR3 is TGTGCCATCAGTGGTGGACAGACAGATACGCAGTATTTT.

The table lists this clone with a few counts. The chain joins TRBV7-3 to TRBJ2-1, with 11 bases aligning to TRBD2. CDR3 length equals 15 residues. V gave up 5 bases and J gave up 9 bases; unmatched junction bases: 9. Germline CDR1 reads SGHTA; CDR2 reads FQGTGA. CDR3 in DNA: TGTGCCAGCAGCCGGTTAGCGGGGGGGCACGGTGAGCAGTTCTTC. This codes for CASSRLAGGHGEQFF.